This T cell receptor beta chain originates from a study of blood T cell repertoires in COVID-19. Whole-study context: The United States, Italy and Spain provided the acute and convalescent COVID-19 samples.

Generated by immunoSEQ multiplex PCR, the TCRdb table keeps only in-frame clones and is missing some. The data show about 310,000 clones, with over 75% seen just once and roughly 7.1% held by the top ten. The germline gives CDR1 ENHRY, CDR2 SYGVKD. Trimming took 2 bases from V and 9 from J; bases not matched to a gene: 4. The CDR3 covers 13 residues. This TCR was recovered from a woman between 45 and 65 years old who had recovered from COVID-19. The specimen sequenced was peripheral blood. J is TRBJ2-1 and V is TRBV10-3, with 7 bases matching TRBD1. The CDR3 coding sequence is TGTGCCATCAGTGAGACAGGGGAATTTGAGCAGTTCTTC. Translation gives CAISETGEFEQFF.